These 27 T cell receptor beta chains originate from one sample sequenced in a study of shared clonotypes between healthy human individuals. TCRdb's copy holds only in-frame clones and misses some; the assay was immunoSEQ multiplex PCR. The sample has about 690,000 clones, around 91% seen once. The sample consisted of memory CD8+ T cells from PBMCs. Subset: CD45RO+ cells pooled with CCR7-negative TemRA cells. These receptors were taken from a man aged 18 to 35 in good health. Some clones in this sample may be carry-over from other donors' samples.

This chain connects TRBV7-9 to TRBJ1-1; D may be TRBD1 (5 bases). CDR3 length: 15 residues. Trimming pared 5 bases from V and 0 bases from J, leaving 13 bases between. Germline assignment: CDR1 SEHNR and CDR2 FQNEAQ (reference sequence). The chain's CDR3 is CASSAPTVMNTEAFF. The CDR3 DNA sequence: TGTGCCAGCAGCGCCCCGACAGTGATGAACACTGAAGCTTTCTTT.

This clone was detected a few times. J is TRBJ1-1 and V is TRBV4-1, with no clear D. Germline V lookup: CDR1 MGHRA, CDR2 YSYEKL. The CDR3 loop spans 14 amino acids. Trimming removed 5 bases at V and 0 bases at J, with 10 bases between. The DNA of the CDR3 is TGCGCCAGCAGCTCCCCCGTGCTGAACACTGAAGCTTTCTTT. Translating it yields CASSSPVLNTEAFF.

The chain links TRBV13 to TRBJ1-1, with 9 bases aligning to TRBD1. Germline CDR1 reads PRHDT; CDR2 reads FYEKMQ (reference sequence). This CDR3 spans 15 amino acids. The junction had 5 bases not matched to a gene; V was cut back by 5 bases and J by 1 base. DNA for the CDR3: TGTGCCAGCAGCCGACAGGGGGAGGGGAACACTGAAGCTTTCTTT. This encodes CASSRQGEGNTEAFF.

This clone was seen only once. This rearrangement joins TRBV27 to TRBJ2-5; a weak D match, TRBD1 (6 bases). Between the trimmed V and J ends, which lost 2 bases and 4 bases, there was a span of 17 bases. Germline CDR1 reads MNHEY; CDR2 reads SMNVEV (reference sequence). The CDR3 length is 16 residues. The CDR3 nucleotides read TGTGCCAGCAGTTTAAACAGGGTTTCGGGGCCAGAGACCCAGTACTTC. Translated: CASSLNRVSGPETQYF.

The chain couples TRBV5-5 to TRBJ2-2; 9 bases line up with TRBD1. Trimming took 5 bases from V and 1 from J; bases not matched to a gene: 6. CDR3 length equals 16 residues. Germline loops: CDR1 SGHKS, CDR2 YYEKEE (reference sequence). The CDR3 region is CASSHRDRVNTGELFF. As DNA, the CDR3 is TGTGCCAGCAGTCACCGGGACAGGGTGAACACCGGGGAGCTGTTTTTT.

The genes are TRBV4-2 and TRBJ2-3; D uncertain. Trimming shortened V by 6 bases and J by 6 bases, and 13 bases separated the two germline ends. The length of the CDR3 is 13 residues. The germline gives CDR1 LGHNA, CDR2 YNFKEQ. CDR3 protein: CASRGLGADTQYF. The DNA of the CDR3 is TGTGCCAGCAGGGGCCTAGGAGCTGATACGCAGTATTTT.

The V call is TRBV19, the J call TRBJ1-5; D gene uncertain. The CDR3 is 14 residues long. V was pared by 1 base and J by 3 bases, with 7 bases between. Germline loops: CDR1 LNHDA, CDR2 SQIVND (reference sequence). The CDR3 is CASSIVALNQPQHF. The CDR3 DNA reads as TGTGCCAGTAGTATAGTGGCCCTCAATCAGCCCCAGCATTTT.

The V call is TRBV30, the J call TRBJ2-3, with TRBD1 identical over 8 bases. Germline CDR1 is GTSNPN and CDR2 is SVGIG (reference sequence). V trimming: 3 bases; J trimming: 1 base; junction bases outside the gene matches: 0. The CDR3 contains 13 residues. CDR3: CAWRQGGTDTQYF. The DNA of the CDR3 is TGTGCCTGGAGACAGGGGGGCACAGATACGCAGTATTTT. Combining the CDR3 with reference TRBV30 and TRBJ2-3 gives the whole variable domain SQTIHQWPATLVQPVGSPLSLECTVEGTSNPNLYWYRQAAGRGLQLLFYSVGIGQISSEVPQNLSASRPQDRQFILSSKKLLLSDSGFYLCAWRQGGTDTQYFGPGTRLTVL.

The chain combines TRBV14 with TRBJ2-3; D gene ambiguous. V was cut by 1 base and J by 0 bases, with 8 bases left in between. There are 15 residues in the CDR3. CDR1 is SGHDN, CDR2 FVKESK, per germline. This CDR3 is CASSQGTSSTDTQYF. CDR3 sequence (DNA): TGTGCCAGCAGCCAAGGAACATCTAGCACAGATACGCAGTATTTT.

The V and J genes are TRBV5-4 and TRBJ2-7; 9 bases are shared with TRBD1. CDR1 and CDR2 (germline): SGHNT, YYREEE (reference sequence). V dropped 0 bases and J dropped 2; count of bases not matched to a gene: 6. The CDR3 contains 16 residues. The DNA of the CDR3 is TGTGCCAGCAGCTTGGGGGGACAGGGAATCCCCTACGAGCAGTACTTC. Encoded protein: CASSLGGQGIPYEQYF.

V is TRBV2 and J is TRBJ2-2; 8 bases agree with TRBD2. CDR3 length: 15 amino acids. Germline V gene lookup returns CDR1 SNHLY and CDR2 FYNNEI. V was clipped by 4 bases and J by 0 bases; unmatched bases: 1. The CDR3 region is CASSAGLANTGELFF. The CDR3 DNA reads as TGTGCCAGCAGTGCGGGACTAGCGAACACCGGGGAGCTGTTTTTT.

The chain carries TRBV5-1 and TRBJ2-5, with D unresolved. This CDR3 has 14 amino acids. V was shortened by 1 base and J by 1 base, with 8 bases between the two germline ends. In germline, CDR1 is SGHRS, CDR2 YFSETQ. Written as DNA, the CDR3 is TGCGCCAGCAGCTTGAGGACCCTCCAAGAGACCCAGTACTTC. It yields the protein CASSLRTLQETQYF. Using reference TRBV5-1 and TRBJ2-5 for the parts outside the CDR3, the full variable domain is KAGVTQTPRYLIKTRGQQVTLSCSPISGHRSVSWYQQTPGQGLQFLFEYFSETQRNKGNFPGRFSGRQFSNSRSEMNVSTLELGDSALYLCASSLRTLQETQYFGPGTRLLVL.

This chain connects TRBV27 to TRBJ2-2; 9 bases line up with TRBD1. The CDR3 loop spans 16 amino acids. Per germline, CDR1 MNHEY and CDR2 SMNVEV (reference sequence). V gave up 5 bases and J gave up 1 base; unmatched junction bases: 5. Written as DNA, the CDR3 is TGTGCCAGCAGTCCCCCGGGACAGGGGAACACCGGGGAGCTGTTTTTT. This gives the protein CASSPPGQGNTGELFF.

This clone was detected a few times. CDR3 sequence reads: CASSPDLGYEQYF. The CDR3 region has the DNA TGTGCCAGCAGCCCAGATTTGGGATACGAGCAGTACTTC. The genes are TRBV7-9 and TRBJ2-7; unclear D gene. There are 13 residues in the CDR3. Germline values: CDR1 SEHNR, CDR2 FQNEAQ (reference sequence). V was shortened by 5 bases and J by 4 bases, with 12 bases between the two germline ends.

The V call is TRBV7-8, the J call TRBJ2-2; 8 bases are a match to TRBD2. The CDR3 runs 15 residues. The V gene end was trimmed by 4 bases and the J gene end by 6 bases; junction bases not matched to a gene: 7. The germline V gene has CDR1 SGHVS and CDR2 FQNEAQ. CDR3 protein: CASSSESGSSGELFF. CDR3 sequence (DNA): TGTGCCAGCAGCTCTGAAAGCGGGAGCTCCGGGGAGCTGTTTTTT.

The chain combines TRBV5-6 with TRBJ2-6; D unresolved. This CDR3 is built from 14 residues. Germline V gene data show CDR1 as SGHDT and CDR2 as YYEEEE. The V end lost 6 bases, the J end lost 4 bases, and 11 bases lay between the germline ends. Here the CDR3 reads CASILGSGANVLTF. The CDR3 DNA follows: TGTGCCAGCATCTTAGGCTCAGGGGCCAACGTCCTGACTTTC.

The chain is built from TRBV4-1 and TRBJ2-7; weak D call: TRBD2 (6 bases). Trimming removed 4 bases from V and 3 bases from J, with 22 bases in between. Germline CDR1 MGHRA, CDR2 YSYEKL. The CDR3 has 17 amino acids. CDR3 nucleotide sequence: TGCGCCAGCAGCCCTCCTCCTTACACGGGCGGGAACTACGAGCAGTACTTC. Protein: CASSPPPYTGGNYEQYF.

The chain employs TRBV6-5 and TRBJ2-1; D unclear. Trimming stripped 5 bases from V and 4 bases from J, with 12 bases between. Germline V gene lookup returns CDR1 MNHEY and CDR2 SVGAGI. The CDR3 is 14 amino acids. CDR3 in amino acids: CASSPRGEYNEQFF. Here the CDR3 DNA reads TGTGCCAGCAGTCCACGCGGAGAGTACAATGAGCAGTTCTTC.

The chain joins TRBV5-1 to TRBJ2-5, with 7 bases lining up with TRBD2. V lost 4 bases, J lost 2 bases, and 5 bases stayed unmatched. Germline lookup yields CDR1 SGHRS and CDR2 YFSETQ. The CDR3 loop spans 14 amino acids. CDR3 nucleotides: TGCGCCAGCAGCGCCTGGACTAGGCAAGAGACCCAGTACTTC. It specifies CASSAWTRQETQYF.

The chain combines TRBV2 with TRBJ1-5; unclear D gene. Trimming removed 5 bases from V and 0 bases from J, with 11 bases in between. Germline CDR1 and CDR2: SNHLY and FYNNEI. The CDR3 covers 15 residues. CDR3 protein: CASSLGRYSNQPQHF. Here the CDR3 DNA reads TGTGCCAGCAGTCTCGGACGGTATAGCAATCAGCCCCAGCATTTT.

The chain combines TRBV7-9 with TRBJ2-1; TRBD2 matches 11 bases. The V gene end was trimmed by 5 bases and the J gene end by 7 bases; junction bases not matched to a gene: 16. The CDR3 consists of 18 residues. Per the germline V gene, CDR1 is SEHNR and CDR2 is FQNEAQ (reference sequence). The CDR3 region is CASSPKFTGTSGDNEQFF. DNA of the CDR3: TGTGCCAGCAGCCCTAAGTTTACCGGGACTAGCGGCGATAATGAGCAGTTCTTC.

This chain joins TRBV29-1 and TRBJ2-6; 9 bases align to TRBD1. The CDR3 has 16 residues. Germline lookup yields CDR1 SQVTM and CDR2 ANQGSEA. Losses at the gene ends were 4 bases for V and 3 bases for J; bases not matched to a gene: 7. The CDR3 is CSVVTGGLYGANVLTF. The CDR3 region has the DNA TGCAGCGTTGTTACAGGGGGCTTGTATGGGGCCAACGTCCTGACTTTC.

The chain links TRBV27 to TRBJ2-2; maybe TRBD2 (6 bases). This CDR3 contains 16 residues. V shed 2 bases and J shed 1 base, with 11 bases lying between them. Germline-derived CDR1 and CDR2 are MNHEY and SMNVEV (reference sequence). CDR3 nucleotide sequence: TGTGCCAGCAGTTTACTAGCGCCCAGGAACACCGGGGAGCTGTTTTTT. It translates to CASSLLAPRNTGELFF.

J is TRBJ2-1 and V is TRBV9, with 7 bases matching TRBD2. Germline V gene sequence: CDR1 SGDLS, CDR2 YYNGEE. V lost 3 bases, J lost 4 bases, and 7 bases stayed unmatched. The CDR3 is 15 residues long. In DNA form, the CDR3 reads TGTGCCAGCAGCGGAGCAAGGGGACTATACAATGAGCAGTTCTTC. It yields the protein CASSGARGLYNEQFF.

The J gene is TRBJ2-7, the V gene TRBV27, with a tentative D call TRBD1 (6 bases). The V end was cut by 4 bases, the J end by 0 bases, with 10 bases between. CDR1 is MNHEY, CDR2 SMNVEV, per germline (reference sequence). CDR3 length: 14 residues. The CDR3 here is CASSSRDNSYEQYF. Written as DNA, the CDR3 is TGTGCCAGCAGTTCTCGGGACAACTCCTACGAGCAGTACTTC.

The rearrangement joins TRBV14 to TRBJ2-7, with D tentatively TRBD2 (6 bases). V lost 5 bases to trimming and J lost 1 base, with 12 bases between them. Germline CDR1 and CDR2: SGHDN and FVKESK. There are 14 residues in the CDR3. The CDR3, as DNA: TGTGCCAGCAGCGGAGGGACGGTGTCCTACGAGCAGTACTTC. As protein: CASSGGTVSYEQYF.

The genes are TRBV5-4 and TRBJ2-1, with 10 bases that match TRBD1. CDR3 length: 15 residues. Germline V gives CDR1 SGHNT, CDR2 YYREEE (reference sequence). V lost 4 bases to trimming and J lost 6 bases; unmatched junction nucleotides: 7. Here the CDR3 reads CASSPGTGVVNEQFF. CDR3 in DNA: TGTGCCAGCAGCCCCGGGACAGGGGTTGTCAATGAGCAGTTCTTC.